These 8 T cell receptor beta chains were all obtained from the same sample, sequenced in a study of shared clonotypes between healthy human individuals. Positive CCR7 selection of CD45RO-negative cells yielded the naive CD8 cells, and terminally differentiated effector memory CD45RA+ cells were excluded. Sequenced by immunoSEQ multiplex PCR; TCRdb stores in-frame clones only, minus some. The sample includes roughly 650,000 clones, approximately 96% of them seen just once. Sequencing used naive CD8+ T cells sorted from blood. All receptors come from a woman under 40 in good health.

Remarks on this clone: Other DNA sequences in the sample encode the same CDR3. The rearrangement uses TRBV9 and TRBJ1-4; the D gene is possibly TRBD1 (5 bases). Germline lookup yields CDR1 SGDLS and CDR2 YYNGEE. V gave up 0 bases and J gave up 5 bases, with 8 bases separating them. This CDR3 has 14 amino acids. In DNA form, the CDR3 reads TGTGCCAGCAGCGTAGACGGGGGGAATGAAAAACTGTTTTTT. Translation: CASSVDGGNEKLFF.

Concerning this clone: The identical CDR3 is also encoded by other nucleotide sequences in the sample. The chain has TRBV28 and TRBJ1-1; D gene unclear. The V gene's germline CDR1 is MDHEN and CDR2 SYDVKM. The V gene lost 3 bases and the J gene lost 0 bases, with 8 bases spanning the gap. The CDR3 totals 14 residues. CDR3 sequence (DNA): TGTGCCAGCAGTTTTGCCGGTATGAACACTGAAGCTTTCTTT. It encodes CASSFAGMNTEAFF.

This chain links TRBV6-5 with TRBJ2-1; D might be TRBD2 (5 bases). Germline V gene data show CDR1 as MNHEY and CDR2 as SVGAGI. The CDR3 covers 15 residues. The V and J ends lost 5 bases and 6 bases respectively, with 17 bases between them. The CDR3 coding sequence is TGTGCCAGCAGTGCTCCGAGGACTGGAGTCAATGAGCAGTTCTTC. Translation gives CASSAPRTGVNEQFF.

The rearrangement links TRBV7-3 to TRBJ2-1, with 9 bases aligning to TRBD2. This CDR3 comprises 16 residues. The trim removed 5 bases at V and 5 bases at J, leaving 10 bases unmatched. Germline values: CDR1 SGHTA, CDR2 FQGTGA. The CDR3 coding sequence is TGTGCCAGCAGCCCACCCGGGACTAGCCTACACAATGAGCAGTTCTTC. This translates into CASSPPGTSLHNEQFF.

The count of this clone is one. The J gene is TRBJ1-5, the V gene TRBV28, with 7 bases identical to TRBD1. Germline lookup yields CDR1 MDHEN and CDR2 SYDVKM. V was pared by 5 bases and J by 2 bases, with 3 bases of the junction left unmatched. The CDR3 totals 14 residues. The CDR3 coding sequence is TGTGCCAGCAGTAACAGGGGTGGCAATCAGCCCCAGCATTTT. Amino acid sequence: CASSNRGGNQPQHF. The variable domain in full, completed from reference TRBV28 and TRBJ1-5, reads DVKVTQSSRYLVKRTGEKVFLECVQDMDHENMFWYRQDPGLGLRLIYFSYDVKMKEKGDIPEGYSVSREKKERFSLILESASTNQTSMYLCASSNRGGNQPQHFGDGTRLSIL.

The genes are TRBV19 and TRBJ1-2; D not resolved. This CDR3 is built from 16 residues. Trimming cost V 3 bases and J 0 bases, with 14 bases left between them. The germline V gene has CDR1 LNHDA and CDR2 SQIVND (reference sequence). DNA of the CDR3: TGTGCCAGTAGTATGGCTGGTCCTTACCCTAACTATGGCTACACCTTC. Its translation: CASSMAGPYPNYGYTF.

The chain links TRBV9 to TRBJ1-1; 9 positions agree with TRBD1. CDR1 and CDR2 (germline): SGDLS, YYNGEE. Unmatched junction bases numbered 3, after V lost 3 bases and J lost 3 bases. This CDR3 spans 14 amino acids. The CDR3 DNA reads TGTGCCAGCAGCGAGACAGGGGGTGACACTGAAGCTTTCTTT. Amino acid sequence: CASSETGGDTEAFF.

This chain uses TRBV19 with TRBJ2-2; D is perhaps TRBD1 (5 bases). The germline CDR1 and CDR2 sequences are LNHDA and SQIVND (reference sequence). Deletions cut 3 bases from V and 0 bases from J, with 14 bases between. The CDR3 spans 17 residues. The DNA for the CDR3 is TGTGCCAGTAGTATGGGCACAGGCCCTGCGAACACCGGGGAGCTGTTTTTT. This translates into CASSMGTGPANTGELFF.